Shown below are 22 T cell receptor beta chains from a single sample sequenced in a study of T cell responses to AZD1222 COVID-19 vaccine. The method was immunoSEQ multiplex PCR; TCRdb's version includes in-frame clones alone and lacks a portion of them. This sample has 46,000 or so clones, with about 74% found just once. The material was peripheral blood, obtained on day 0 of AZD1222 vaccination. These receptors all stem from an adult in good health.

This chain joins TRBV5-8 and TRBJ1-4; the D gene is possibly TRBD1 (5 bases). Germline CDR1 is SGHTS and CDR2 is YDEGEE. V was shortened by 4 bases and J by 0 bases, with 19 bases between the two germline ends. CDR3 length: 18 amino acids. The CDR3 sequence is CASSPFARAAATNEKLFF. The CDR3 DNA sequence: TGTGCCAGCAGCCCCTTCGCCAGGGCGGCCGCAACTAATGAAAAACTGTTTTTT. Variable domain in full (rest from reference TRBV5-8 and TRBJ1-4): EAGVTQSPTHLIKTRGQQATLRCSPISGHTSVYWYQQALGLGLQFLLWYDEGEERNRGNFPPRFSGRQFPNYSSELNVNALELEDSALYLCASSPFARAAATNEKLFFGSGTQLSVL.

V is TRBV7-2 and J is TRBJ2-2, with D hard to call. The CDR3 totals 12 residues. V was trimmed by 1 base and J by 4 bases, leaving 1 base between them. Germline V gene lookup returns CDR1 SGHTA and CDR2 FQGNSA. In DNA, the CDR3 is TGTGCCAGCAGCTTAGGCACCGGGGAGCTGTTTTTT. It translates to CASSLGTGELFF.

The chain has TRBV19 and TRBJ2-2, with D unresolved. Deletions cut 1 base from V and 1 base from J, with 7 bases between. The CDR3 is made up of 15 amino acids. Germline V gives CDR1 LNHDA, CDR2 SQIVND (reference sequence). CDR3 residues: CASSIGGRNTGELFF. The CDR3 nucleotides are TGTGCCAGTAGTATAGGAGGACGGAACACCGGGGAGCTGTTTTTT.

The J gene is TRBJ2-5, the V gene TRBV11-2; 7 nucleotides align to TRBD2. Trimming took 2 bases from V and 5 from J; bases not matched to a gene: 8. Germline CDR1 is SGHAT and CDR2 is FQNNGV. The CDR3 runs 15 residues. CDR3 nucleotides: TGTGCCAGCAGCTTATTGCGGGAGCGATGGGAGACCCAGTACTTC. It yields the protein CASSLLRERWETQYF.

The V and J genes are TRBV28 and TRBJ1-4; D not resolved. Germline CDR1 MDHEN, CDR2 SYDVKM. The CDR3 runs 14 residues. Trimming pared 2 bases from V and 0 bases from J, leaving 4 bases between. The CDR3 reads CASSLPSTNEKLFF. For the CDR3, the DNA is TGTGCCAGCAGTTTACCCTCAACTAATGAAAAACTGTTTTTT.

V is TRBV20-1 and J is TRBJ2-5; 13 bases align to TRBD2. CDR1 is DFQATT and CDR2 is SNEGSKA in the germline V gene (reference sequence). The CDR3 extends over 16 amino acids. The junction had 11 bases not matched to a gene; V was cut back by 3 bases and J by 7 bases. The CDR3 DNA follows: TGCAGTGCTAGTGTAACCGGGACTAGCGGGGTAGGGACCCAGTACTTC. Translating gives CSASVTGTSGVGTQYF.

This sequence joins TRBV9 and TRBJ2-3; no clear D. Trimming took off 0 bases at V and 0 bases at J, with 11 bases between the two ends. This CDR3 region has 16 residues. Germline CDR1 reads SGDLS; CDR2 reads YYNGEE. DNA of the CDR3: TGTGCCAGCAGCGTAGGGAGCGAAATTAGCACAGATACGCAGTATTTT. Its translation is CASSVGSEISTDTQYF. Filled out from reference TRBV9 and TRBJ2-3, the complete variable domain reads DSGVTQTPKHLITATGQRVTLRCSPRSGDLSVYWYQQSLDQGLQFLIQYYNGEERAKGNILERFSAQQFPDLHSELNLSSLELGDSALYFCASSVGSEISTDTQYFGPGTRLTVL.

Concerning this clone itself: A read error may account for a junction end that differs from germline. V gene TRBV9 combines with J gene TRBJ1-1; D remains ambiguous. This CDR3 has 11 residues. Germline assignment: CDR1 SGDLS and CDR2 YYNGEE. The CDR3 reads CASSPSLGLLF. The DNA of the CDR3 is TGTGCCAGCAGCCCCTCGTTGGGTCTTCTCTTT. Drawing the rest from reference TRBV9 and TRBJ1-1, the complete variable domain is DSGVTQTPKHLITATGQRVTLRCSPRSGDLSVYWYQQSLDQGLQFLIQYYNGEERAKGNILERFSAQQFPDLHSELNLSSLELGDSALYFCASSPSLGLLFGQGTRLTVV.

The sample holds a few counts of this clone. The chain recombines TRBV3-1 (or the pseudogene TRBV3-2) with TRBJ1-4; no clear D. The CDR3 extends over 14 amino acids. Between the trimmed V and J ends, which lost 4 bases and 5 bases, there was a span of 11 bases. Germline V gene sequence: CDR1 LGHDT, CDR2 YNNKEL (reference sequence). The DNA of the CDR3 is TGTGCCAGCAGCCGAAGAGCAGAAAATGAAAAACTGTTTTTT. This gives the protein CASSRRAENEKLFF.

This clone has a handful of counts. This chain links TRBV7-9 with TRBJ2-1, with 12 bases lining up with TRBD2. V lost 3 bases, J lost 8 bases, and 5 bases stayed unmatched. Germline assignment: CDR1 SEHNR and CDR2 FQNEAQ (reference sequence). The CDR3 length is 15 residues. The CDR3 nucleotides are TGTGCCAGCAGCTTTGGACTAGCGGGGCCGGATGAGCAGTTCTTC. Amino acid sequence: CASSFGLAGPDEQFF.

J is TRBJ1-5 and V is TRBV10-3; D perhaps matches TRBD1 (5 bases). With 0 bases removed from V and 2 bases from J, the gap between germline ends came to 8 bases. The germline gives CDR1 ENHRY, CDR2 SYGVKD. This CDR3 has 15 residues. CDR3 coding DNA: TGTGCCATCAGTGAGTCGGCCAGGGGCAATCAGCCCCAGCATTTT. Its protein product is CAISESARGNQPQHF.

The chain couples TRBV14 to TRBJ2-1, with D unresolved. CDR3 length: 13 amino acids. Germline values: CDR1 SGHDN, CDR2 FVKESK. Trimming took off 1 base at V and 2 bases at J, with 3 bases between the two ends. The CDR3: CASSQATYNEQFF. CDR3 sequence (DNA): TGTGCCAGCAGCCAAGCCACCTACAATGAGCAGTTCTTC. The full variable domain, with the rest looked up from reference TRBV14 and TRBJ2-1, is EAGVTQFPSHSVIEKGQTVTLRCDPISGHDNLYWYRRVMGKEIKFLLHFVKESKQDESGMPNNRFLAERTGGTYSTLKVQPAELEDSGVYFCASSQATYNEQFFGPGTRLTVL.

This chain links TRBV29-1 with TRBJ1-1; 11 positions agree with TRBD1. The V and J ends lost 5 bases and 1 base, in that order; junction bases with no gene match: 6. The germline CDR1 and CDR2 sequences are SQVTM and ANQGSEA. This CDR3 has 15 amino acids. The CDR3 DNA reads TGCAGCGTTAAGGACAGGGGGCGGAGGAACACTGAAGCTTTCTTT. Encoded protein: CSVKDRGRRNTEAFF.

The genes are TRBV5-1 and TRBJ2-5; D perhaps matches TRBD2 (6 bases). Germline loops: CDR1 SGHRS, CDR2 YFSETQ. With 0 bases removed from V and 1 base from J, the gap between germline ends came to 13 bases. This CDR3 is built from 16 residues. CDR3 region: CASSLGASGLQETQYF. CDR3 bases: TGCGCCAGCAGCTTGGGGGCTTCGGGACTCCAAGAGACCCAGTACTTC.

This clone was seen a handful of times. The V call is TRBV10-3, the J call TRBJ2-7; 11 bases line up with TRBD2. This CDR3 spans 14 amino acids. Per the germline V gene, CDR1 is ENHRY and CDR2 is SYGVKD. V lost 2 bases to trimming and J lost 3 bases; unmatched junction nucleotides: 0. The CDR3 reads CAISETSGSYEQYF. The DNA for the CDR3 is TGTGCCATCAGTGAGACTAGCGGGAGCTACGAGCAGTACTTC.

The sample holds one count of this clone. The chain combines TRBV4-1 with TRBJ1-6; D is uncertain. CDR3 length: 15 amino acids. The germline V gene has CDR1 MGHRA and CDR2 YSYEKL. The V end lost 4 bases, the J end lost 5 bases, and 12 bases lay between the germline ends. CDR3 sequence reads: CASSLARADNSPLHF. CDR3 in DNA: TGCGCCAGCAGCCTGGCTCGGGCAGATAATTCACCCCTCCACTTT.

The rearrangement joins TRBV5-1 to TRBJ2-5; 11 bases align to TRBD2. The V gene's germline CDR1 is SGHRS and CDR2 YFSETQ. The CDR3 contains 15 residues. V was pared by 2 bases and J by 9 bases, with 9 bases of the junction left unmatched. CDR3 in DNA: TGCGCCAGCAGCTTCTCTAGCGGGGGGCCCAACCCCCAGTACTTC. Its translation: CASSFSSGGPNPQYF.

The CDR3 DNA reads TGTGCCAGCACCTACGCCGGGACTTTCTCCTACGAGCAGTACTTC. The encoded protein is CASTYAGTFSYEQYF. The chain links TRBV6-5 to TRBJ2-7; possible D gene TRBD2, 6 bases. The germline CDR1 and CDR2 sequences are MNHEY and SVGAGI. Trimming removed 7 bases from V and 0 bases from J, with 16 bases in between. There are 15 residues in the CDR3.

This rearrangement joins TRBV5-1 to TRBJ2-1; 8 nucleotides align to TRBD1. The junction had 7 bases not matched to a gene; V was cut back by 4 bases and J by 7 bases. This CDR3 has 14 amino acids. Germline-derived CDR1 and CDR2 are SGHRS and YFSETQ. For the CDR3, the DNA is TGCGCCAGCAGCAACCAGGGGGCAGGGAATGAGCAGTTCTTC. This translates into CASSNQGAGNEQFF.

The chain couples TRBV28 to TRBJ2-3, with a weak D call TRBD2 (6 bases). Germline-derived CDR1 and CDR2 are MDHEN and SYDVKM. V lost 4 bases, J lost 4 bases, and 6 bases lay in between. The CDR3 sequence is 12 residues long. CDR3 nucleotides: TGTGCCAGCAGTTCGGGGGCAGATACGCAGTATTTT. The encoded protein is CASSSGADTQYF.

The chain carries TRBV28 and TRBJ2-1, with D tentatively TRBD2 (6 bases). The CDR3 length is 14 residues. V lost 3 bases and J lost 5, with 11 bases in between. Germline-derived CDR1 and CDR2 are MDHEN and SYDVKM. The CDR3 DNA is TGTGCCAGCAGTTTTGGGACTCCCCACAATGAGCAGTTCTTC. Its translation: CASSFGTPHNEQFF.

The DNA for the CDR3 is TGTGCCAGTAGTATCGGGACTAGCGGACTCTACGAGCAGTACTTC. It is translated as CASSIGTSGLYEQYF. The V call is TRBV19, the J call TRBJ2-7; 11 bases map to TRBD2. The J segment lost 3 bases and the V segment lost 3 bases, leaving 4 bases of the junction unmatched. This CDR3 is 15 amino acids long. Looked up from germline, CDR1 is LNHDA and CDR2 is SQIVND (reference sequence).